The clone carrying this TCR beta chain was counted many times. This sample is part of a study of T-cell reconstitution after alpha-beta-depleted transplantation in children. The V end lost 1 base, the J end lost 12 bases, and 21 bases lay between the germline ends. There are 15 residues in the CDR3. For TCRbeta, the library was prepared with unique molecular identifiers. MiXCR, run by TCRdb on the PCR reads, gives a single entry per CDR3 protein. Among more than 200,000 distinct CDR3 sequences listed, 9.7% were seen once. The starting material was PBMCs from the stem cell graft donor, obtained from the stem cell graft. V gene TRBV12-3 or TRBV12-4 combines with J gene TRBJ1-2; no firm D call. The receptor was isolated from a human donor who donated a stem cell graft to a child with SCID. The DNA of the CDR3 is TGTGCCAGCAGTTTAGGGCACAATGGTGGGGTGGACCACACCTTC. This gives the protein CASSLGHNGGVDHTF.